The 13 T cell receptor beta chains in this list originate from one sample, sequenced in a study of T cell responses to AZD1222 COVID-19 vaccine. Profiled with immunoSEQ multiplex PCR; TCRdb holds only in-frame clones, not every one. The top ten clones hold around 5% of a sample with under 150,000 clones, approximately 91% of them seen once. The source material was peripheral blood, sampled 28 days after the second AZD1222 dose. The receptors come from an adult who received the AZD1222 COVID-19 vaccine.

This chain uses TRBV9 with TRBJ2-5; 9 bases match TRBD1. The J segment lost 5 bases and the V segment lost 6 bases, leaving 11 bases of the junction unmatched. CDR1 and CDR2 from the germline V gene are SGDLS and YYNGEE. This CDR3 contains 15 residues. The CDR3: CASNLQGARAETQYF. The CDR3 bases are TGTGCCAGCAACCTACAGGGGGCGCGAGCGGAGACCCAGTACTTC.

The gene calls are TRBV5-1 and TRBJ1-2; D gene unclear. This CDR3 is built from 15 residues. CDR1 is SGHRS and CDR2 is YFSETQ in the germline V gene. Trimming took 3 bases from V and 3 from J, leaving 15 bases between them. The CDR3 is CASSSGGPQDYGYTF. Written as DNA, the CDR3 is TGCGCCAGCAGCTCGGGCGGCCCCCAGGACTATGGCTACACCTTC.

The V and J genes are TRBV4-1 and TRBJ1-5, with 9 bases matching TRBD1. The length of the CDR3 is 16 residues. Trimming at V came to 5 bases and at J to 1 base, leaving 6 bases not matched to a gene. CDR1 and CDR2 from the germline V gene are MGHRA and YSYEKL. The CDR3 region has the DNA TGCGCCAGCAGCACTACAGGGGGCAGGAGCAATCAGCCCCAGCATTTT. Translation: CASSTTGGRSNQPQHF.

The chain has TRBV4-2 and TRBJ1-4, with a possible D match to TRBD1 (6 bases). With 1 base removed from V and 5 bases from J, the gap between germline ends came to 14 bases. This CDR3 region has 16 residues. Germline CDR1 reads LGHNA; CDR2 reads YNFKEQ. The CDR3: CASSQGSRQGNEKLFF. CDR3 in DNA: TGTGCCAGCAGCCAAGGGTCGCGGCAGGGGAATGAAAAACTGTTTTTT.

A single count supports this clone. The same CDR3 arises from other DNA sequences in this sample as well. The chain is built from TRBV5-1 and TRBJ2-3; 7 bases map to TRBD2. V trimming: 0 bases; J trimming: 1 base; junction bases outside the gene matches: 5. The CDR3 contains 16 residues. Germline assignment: CDR1 SGHRS and CDR2 YFSETQ. The CDR3 reads CASSLDPAGRTDTQYF. CDR3 in DNA: TGCGCCAGCAGCTTGGACCCAGCGGGACGCACAGATACGCAGTATTTT.

V gene TRBV30 combines with J gene TRBJ1-1; no definite D call. V dropped 0 bases and J dropped 6 bases, with 5 bases sitting between them. Germline CDR1 GTSNPN, CDR2 SVGIG (reference sequence). The CDR3 is 11 residues long. The CDR3 reads CAWSVLSEAFF. CDR3 bases: TGTGCCTGGAGTGTACTCTCTGAAGCTTTCTTT. The whole variable domain, filled in from reference TRBV30 and TRBJ1-1, reads SQTIHQWPATLVQPVGSPLSLECTVEGTSNPNLYWYRQAAGRGLQLLFYSVGIGQISSEVPQNLSASRPQDRQFILSSKKLLLSDSGFYLCAWSVLSEAFFGQGTRLTVV.

The chain combines TRBV25-1 with TRBJ1-5, with no clear D. The V gene's germline CDR1 is MGHDK and CDR2 SYGVNS. The CDR3 runs to 13 residues. The V gene lost 6 bases and the J gene lost 8 bases, with 14 bases spanning the gap. The CDR3 sequence is CASRIAGLKPQHF. The CDR3, as DNA: TGTGCCAGCAGGATTGCGGGGTTGAAGCCCCAGCATTTT.

The chain has TRBV6-4 and TRBJ1-1; D gene uncertain. The CDR3 has 14 residues. The V end lost 4 bases, the J end lost 2 bases, and 11 bases lay between the germline ends. Germline CDR1 reads MRHNA; CDR2 reads SNTAGT. The CDR3 coding sequence is TGTGCCAGCAGTGCTATCGGTGGAAACACTGAAGCTTTCTTT. Encoded protein: CASSAIGGNTEAFF.

The chain links TRBV10-3 to TRBJ1-5, with D uncertain. The V gene lost 4 bases and the J gene lost 4 bases, with 5 bases spanning the gap. The CDR3 is made up of 12 amino acids. Germline values: CDR1 ENHRY, CDR2 SYGVKD. CDR3 in amino acids: CAISGGNQPQHF. CDR3 coding DNA: TGTGCCATCAGTGGAGGAAATCAGCCCCAGCATTTT.

This clone was detected a few times. The chain combines TRBV3-1 (or the pseudogene TRBV3-2) with TRBJ2-5, with D possibly TRBD2 on 6 matching bases. Looked up from germline, CDR1 is LGHDT and CDR2 is YNNKEL (reference sequence). The CDR3 extends over 14 amino acids. V was trimmed by 4 bases and J by 0 bases, leaving 9 bases between them. The CDR3: CASSPGGDQETQYF. The CDR3 nucleotides are TGTGCCAGCAGCCCTGGCGGGGACCAAGAGACCCAGTACTTC.

The gene calls are TRBV20-1 and TRBJ1-2; D unresolved. This CDR3 contains 10 residues. Germline CDR1 reads DFQATT; CDR2 reads SNEGSKA (reference sequence). V lost 5 bases and J lost 7, with 8 bases in between. For the CDR3, the DNA is TGCAGTGCTTTGATGGGTGGCTACACCTTC. Translated: CSALMGGYTF.

The rearrangement links TRBV5-1 to TRBJ1-1; possible D gene TRBD1, 5 bases. With 4 bases removed from V and 0 bases from J, the gap between germline ends came to 10 bases. Germline CDR1 and CDR2: SGHRS and YFSETQ. The CDR3 runs to 14 residues. CDR3 nucleotide sequence: TGCGCCAGCAGCACCCAGGGCATGAACACTGAAGCTTTCTTT. It is translated as CASSTQGMNTEAFF.

The genes are TRBV19 and TRBJ2-7, with TRBD2 identical over 12 bases. The CDR3 totals 14 residues. The germline gives CDR1 LNHDA, CDR2 SQIVND (reference sequence). The ends lost 1 base at V and 8 bases at J; junction bases unmatched: 3. The CDR3 DNA is TGTGCCAGTAGTATAGGGACTAGCGGGACGAAGCAGTACTTC. This sequence encodes CASSIGTSGTKQYF.